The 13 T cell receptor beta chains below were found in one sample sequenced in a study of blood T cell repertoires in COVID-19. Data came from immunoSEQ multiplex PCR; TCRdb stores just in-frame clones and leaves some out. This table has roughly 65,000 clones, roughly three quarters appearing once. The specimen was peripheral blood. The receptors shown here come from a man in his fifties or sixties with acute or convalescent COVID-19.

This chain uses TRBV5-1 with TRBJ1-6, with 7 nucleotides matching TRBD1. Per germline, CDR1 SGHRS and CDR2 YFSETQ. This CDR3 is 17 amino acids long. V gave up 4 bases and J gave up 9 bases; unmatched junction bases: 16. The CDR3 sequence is CASSRGTVERSGSPLHF. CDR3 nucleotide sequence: TGCGCCAGCAGCCGGGGGACAGTTGAAAGGAGTGGTTCACCCCTCCACTTT.

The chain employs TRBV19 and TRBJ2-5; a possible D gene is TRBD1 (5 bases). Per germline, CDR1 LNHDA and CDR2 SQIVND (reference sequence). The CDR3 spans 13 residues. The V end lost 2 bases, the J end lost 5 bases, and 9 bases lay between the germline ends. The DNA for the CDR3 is TGTGCCAGTAGTATAACAGGATCGGAGACCCAGTACTTC. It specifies CASSITGSETQYF. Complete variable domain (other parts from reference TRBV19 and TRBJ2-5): DGGITQSPKYLFRKEGQNVTLSCEQNLNHDAMYWYRQDPGQGLRLIYYSQIVNDFQKGDIAEGYSVSREKKESFPLTVTSAQKNPTAFYLCASSITGSETQYFGPGTRLLVL.

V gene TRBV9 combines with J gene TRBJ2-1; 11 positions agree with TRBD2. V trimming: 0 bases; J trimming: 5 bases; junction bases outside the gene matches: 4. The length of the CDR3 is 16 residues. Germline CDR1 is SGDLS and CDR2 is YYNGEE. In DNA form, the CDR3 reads TGTGCCAGCAGCGTAGTAGGTAGCGGGGGGGACAATGAGCAGTTCTTC. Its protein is CASSVVGSGGDNEQFF.

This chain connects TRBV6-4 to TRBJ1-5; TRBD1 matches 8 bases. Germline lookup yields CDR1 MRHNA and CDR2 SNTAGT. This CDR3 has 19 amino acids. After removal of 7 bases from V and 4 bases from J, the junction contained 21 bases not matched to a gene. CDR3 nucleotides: TGTGCCAGCAATTATTTTAGACAGGGGTTGATGTGTGGAAATCAGCCCCAGCATTTT. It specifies CASNYFRQGLMCGNQPQHF.

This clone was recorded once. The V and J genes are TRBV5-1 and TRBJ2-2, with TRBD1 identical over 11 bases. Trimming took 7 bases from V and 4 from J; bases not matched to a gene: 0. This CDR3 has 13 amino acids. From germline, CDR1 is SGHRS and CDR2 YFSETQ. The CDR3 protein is CASGTGGTGELFF. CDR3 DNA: TGCGCCAGCGGGACAGGGGGCACCGGGGAGCTGTTTTTT.

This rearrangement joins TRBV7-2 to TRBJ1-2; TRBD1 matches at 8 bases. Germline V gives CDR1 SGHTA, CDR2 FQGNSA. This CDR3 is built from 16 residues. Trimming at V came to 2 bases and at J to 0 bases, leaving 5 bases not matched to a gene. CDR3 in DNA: TGTGCCAGCAGCTTAATCCGGACAGGGACTAACTATGGCTACACCTTC. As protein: CASSLIRTGTNYGYTF.

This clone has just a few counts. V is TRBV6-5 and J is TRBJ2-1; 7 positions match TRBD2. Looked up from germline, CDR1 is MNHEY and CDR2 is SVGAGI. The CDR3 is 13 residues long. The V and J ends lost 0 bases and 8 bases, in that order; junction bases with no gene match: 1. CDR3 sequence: CASSYSSGDEQFF. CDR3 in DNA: TGTGCCAGCAGTTACTCGAGCGGGGATGAGCAGTTCTTC.

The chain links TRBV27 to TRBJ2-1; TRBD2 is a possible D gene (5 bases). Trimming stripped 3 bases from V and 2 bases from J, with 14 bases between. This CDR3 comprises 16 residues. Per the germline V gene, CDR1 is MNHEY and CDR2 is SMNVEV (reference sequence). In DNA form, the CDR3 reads TGTGCCAGCAGTTTGCCCGGGCAGAGGGCCTACAATGAGCAGTTCTTC. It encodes CASSLPGQRAYNEQFF.

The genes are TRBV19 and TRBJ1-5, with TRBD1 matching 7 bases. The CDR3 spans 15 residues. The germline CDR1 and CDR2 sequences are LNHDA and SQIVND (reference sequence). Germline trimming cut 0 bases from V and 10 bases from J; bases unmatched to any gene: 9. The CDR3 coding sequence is TGTGCCAGTAGTATAGATTCCTTCAGGGACAGACCCCAGCATTTT. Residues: CASSIDSFRDRPQHF.

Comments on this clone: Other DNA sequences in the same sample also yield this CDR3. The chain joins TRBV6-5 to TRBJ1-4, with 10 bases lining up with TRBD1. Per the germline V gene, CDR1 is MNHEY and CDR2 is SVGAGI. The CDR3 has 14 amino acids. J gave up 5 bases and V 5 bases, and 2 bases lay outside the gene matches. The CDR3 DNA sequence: TGTGCCAGCAGTCGGGACAGGGGAAATGAAAAACTGTTTTTT. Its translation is CASSRDRGNEKLFF.

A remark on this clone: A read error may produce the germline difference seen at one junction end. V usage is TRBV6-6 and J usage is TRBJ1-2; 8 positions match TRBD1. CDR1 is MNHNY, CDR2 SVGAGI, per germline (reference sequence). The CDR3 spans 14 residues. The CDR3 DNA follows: TGTGCCAGCAGTTCTGAACAGGGGGGAATAACTCCTCGCTTC. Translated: CASSSEQGGITPRF.

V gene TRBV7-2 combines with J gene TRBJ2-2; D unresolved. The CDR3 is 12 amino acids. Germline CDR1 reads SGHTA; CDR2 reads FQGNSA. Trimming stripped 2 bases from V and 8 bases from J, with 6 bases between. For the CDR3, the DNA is TGTGCCAGCAGCTTATGGAGAGGGGAGCTGTTTTTT. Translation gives CASSLWRGELFF.

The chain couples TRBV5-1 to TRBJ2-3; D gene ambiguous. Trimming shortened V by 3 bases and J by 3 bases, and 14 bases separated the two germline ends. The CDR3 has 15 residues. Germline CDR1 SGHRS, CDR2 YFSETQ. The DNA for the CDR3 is TGCGCCAGCAGCTCGATAGAGATAATTACAGATACGCAGTATTTT. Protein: CASSSIEIITDTQYF.